What follows are 13 T cell receptor beta chains derived from one specimen sequenced in a study of blood T cell repertoires in COVID-19. The assay was immunoSEQ multiplex PCR, and TCRdb's table has in-frame clones only and misses some. The repertoire includes about 200,000 clones, more than 80% of them detected once, and around 8.4% sits in the top ten. Sequenced input: PBMCs or T cells enriched from blood (not recorded which). Every receptor here comes from a woman under 30 who had recovered from COVID-19.

CDR3 DNA: TGTGCCAGCAGCTGGAGGAGACTAGCGGGGGGGCCGACAGATACGCAGTATTTT. It specifies CASSWRRLAGGPTDTQYF. The gene calls are TRBV5-4 and TRBJ2-3; 14 bases are shared with TRBD2. Unmatched junction bases numbered 9, after V lost 3 bases and J lost 3 bases. The CDR3 covers 18 residues. Germline V gene data show CDR1 as SGHNT and CDR2 as YYREEE (reference sequence).

The chain joins TRBV28 to TRBJ1-6, with unresolved D. Germline CDR1 is MDHEN and CDR2 is SYDVKM. There are 17 residues in the CDR3. Trimming took off 5 bases at V and 7 bases at J, with 21 bases between the two ends. The CDR3 DNA sequence: TGTGCCAGCAGTCCTCCATATGCGTGGAGGGTCAATTCACCCCTCCACTTT. Amino acids: CASSPPYAWRVNSPLHF.

DNA of the CDR3: TGTGCCAGCAGTCCACCGGGACAGCTGGCTTTCTTT. It specifies CASSPPGQLAFF. The chain joins TRBV28 to TRBJ1-1; 7 bases are shared with TRBD1. Germline lookup yields CDR1 MDHEN and CDR2 SYDVKM. The CDR3 loop spans 12 amino acids. V shed 5 bases and J 11 bases; nucleotides not matched to a gene: 8.

The rearrangement uses TRBV6-5 and TRBJ2-3, with TRBD2 matching over 7 bases. Germline assignment: CDR1 MNHEY and CDR2 SVGAGI. The junction had 7 bases not matched to a gene; V was cut back by 6 bases and J by 4 bases. The CDR3 extends over 14 amino acids. The CDR3 DNA follows: TGTGCCAGCAGCCTAACTAGCGTTCCAGATACGCAGTATTTT. This codes for CASSLTSVPDTQYF.

This chain uses TRBV2 with TRBJ2-3, with 9 bases that match TRBD1. Trimming cost V 6 bases and J 0 bases; bases outside gene matches: 4. The length of the CDR3 is 15 residues. The germline V gene has CDR1 SNHLY and CDR2 FYNNEI. The CDR3 protein is CASSGTGQSTDTQYF. CDR3 nucleotides: TGTGCCAGCAGCGGGACAGGGCAAAGCACAGATACGCAGTATTTT.

The chain combines TRBV4-1 with TRBJ1-5; a possible D gene is TRBD1 (5 bases). Germline V CDR1 and CDR2: MGHRA, YSYEKL. CDR3 length equals 16 residues. Trimming left V 4 bases short and J 2 bases short, with 15 bases between. The CDR3 DNA sequence: TGCGCCAGCAGCCTCCCGCCCGGGGGGGGCAATCAGCCCCAGCATTTT. Translation: CASSLPPGGGNQPQHF.

The chain carries TRBV2 and TRBJ1-2; 8 bases map to TRBD1. Looked up from germline, CDR1 is SNHLY and CDR2 is FYNNEI. V lost 6 bases, J lost 6 bases, and 9 bases stayed unmatched. This CDR3 is 14 amino acids long. CDR3 bases: TGTGCCAGCAGGGGGGACAGGATCTCTGATGGCTACACCTTC. It encodes CASRGDRISDGYTF.

The chain carries TRBV5-1 and TRBJ1-4, with D maybe TRBD1 (6 bases). From germline, CDR1 is SGHRS and CDR2 YFSETQ. Trimming cost V 2 bases and J 8 bases, with 10 bases left between them. This CDR3 has 13 amino acids. CDR3 bases: TGCGCCAGCAGCTTTTCAGGGGACGAAAAACTGTTTTTT. It specifies CASSFSGDEKLFF.

This chain connects TRBV5-4 to TRBJ1-1; TRBD1 matches 7 bases. Germline CDR1 reads SGHNT; CDR2 reads YYREEE (reference sequence). V lost 4 bases and J lost 5; bases outside the gene matches: 11. The CDR3 length is 15 residues. The CDR3 nucleotides are TGTGCCAGCAGCACCGAGAGGGGGCTTGAGACTGAAGCTTTCTTT. Protein sequence: CASSTERGLETEAFF.

This clone is a singleton in its sample. The chain combines TRBV7-9 with TRBJ1-4, with TRBD1 identical over 7 bases. The CDR3 consists of 17 residues. The germline CDR1 and CDR2 sequences are SEHNR and FQNEAQ (reference sequence). V dropped 4 bases and J dropped 4; count of bases not matched to a gene: 12. The CDR3 is CASSSALLGGLNEKLFF. CDR3 nucleotides: TGTGCCAGCAGCTCAGCATTATTAGGGGGCCTTAATGAAAAACTGTTTTTT.

The rearrangement joins TRBV6-5 to TRBJ1-1; D not resolved. The V and J ends lost 6 bases and 0 bases respectively, with 14 bases between them. Looked up from germline, CDR1 is MNHEY and CDR2 is SVGAGI. CDR3 length: 15 amino acids. This chain's CDR3 is CASSPLAFLNTEAFF. CDR3 bases: TGTGCCAGCAGCCCGTTGGCCTTCTTGAACACTGAAGCTTTCTTT.

This sequence joins TRBV4-2 and TRBJ1-6; D is unresolved. Germline lookup yields CDR1 LGHNA and CDR2 YNFKEQ. CDR3 length: 17 residues. Trimming left V 1 base short and J 9 bases short, with 19 bases between. CDR3 DNA sequence: TGTGCCAGCAGCCAAGCCATGGCGGGGTCAGGTAGTTCACCCCTCCACTTT. It translates to CASSQAMAGSGSSPLHF.

This chain joins TRBV6-1 and TRBJ1-5, with D possibly being TRBD1 (5 bases). V was clipped by 0 bases and J by 6 bases, with 12 bases between them. This CDR3 spans 15 amino acids. Per the germline V gene, CDR1 is MNHNS and CDR2 is SASEGT. The CDR3 region is CASSEAEGHGQPQHF. The CDR3 region has the DNA TGTGCCAGCAGTGAAGCGGAGGGGCATGGTCAGCCCCAGCATTTT.